A single sample is the source of the 20 T cell receptor beta chains below, sequenced in a study of T-cell reconstitution after alpha-beta-depleted transplantation in children. The library targeted TCRbeta and was prepared with unique molecular identifiers. A single record per CDR3 protein comes from TCRdb applying MiXCR to the PCR reads. Counted here are 600,000 to 700,000 distinct CDR3 sequences, around a sixth occurring once; the ten biggest clones make up over 0.95%. Here the sequenced sample was PBMCs from the stem cell graft donor, taken from the stem cell graft. Every receptor here comes from a human donor who donated a stem cell graft to a child with acute myeloid leukemia.

The V gene is TRBV4-1, the J gene TRBJ2-2, with D possibly TRBD1 on 6 matching bases. CDR3 length: 15 amino acids. Germline values: CDR1 MGHRA, CDR2 YSYEKL. V lost 2 bases and J 4 bases, leaving 11 bases between the germline ends. The CDR3 coding sequence is TGCGCCAGCAGCCAAATGGACAGCATCACCGGGGAGCTGTTTTTT. It is translated as CASSQMDSITGELFF.

This clonotype was seen ten or more times. This chain joins TRBV29-1 and TRBJ2-2; D may be TRBD1 (5 bases). V gave up 5 bases and J gave up 4 bases, with 14 bases separating them. The CDR3 is 14 amino acids. Germline values: CDR1 SQVTM, CDR2 ANQGSEA. CDR3: CSVQGRALTGELFF. CDR3 nucleotide sequence: TGCAGCGTTCAGGGAAGGGCTCTCACCGGGGAGCTGTTTTTT.

The sample holds many counts of this clonotype. This chain links TRBV7-9 with TRBJ2-5; TRBD1 matches 8 bases. CDR3 size: 15 residues. Germline CDR1 is SEHNR and CDR2 is FQNEAQ (reference sequence). Germline trimming cut 5 bases from V and 3 bases from J; bases unmatched to any gene: 8. CDR3: CASSTIQTGEETQYF. The CDR3 bases are TGTGCCAGCAGCACCATTCAGACAGGGGAAGAGACCCAGTACTTC.

The sample holds a few counts of this clonotype. The rearrangement uses TRBV6-5 and TRBJ2-1, with 10 bases lining up with TRBD2. CDR3 length equals 15 residues. Germline-derived CDR1 and CDR2 are MNHEY and SVGAGI. V was clipped by 2 bases and J by 7 bases; unmatched bases: 5. The CDR3 bases are TGTGCCAGCAGTTACGGGCTAGCGGGGGAAAATGAGCAGTTCTTC. This translates into CASSYGLAGENEQFF.

This clonotype has only one observation. This sequence joins TRBV12-3 or TRBV12-4 and TRBJ2-2; D ambiguous. V was cut by 2 bases and J by 4 bases, with 8 bases left in between. The CDR3 covers 14 residues. DNA for the CDR3: TGTGCCAGCAGTTTACTAGGGCCCACCGGGGAGCTGTTTTTT. This encodes CASSLLGPTGELFF.

This clonotype occurred many times. The chain's CDR3 is CASSPALRGNEQFF. As DNA, the CDR3 is TGCGCCAGCAGTCCGGCCCTTAGGGGCAATGAGCAGTTCTTC. The chain uses TRBV5-1 and TRBJ2-1; possibly TRBD1 for D (5 bases). CDR3 size: 14 residues. V gave up 5 bases and J gave up 6 bases, with 15 bases separating them. The germline V gene encodes CDR1 SGHRS and CDR2 YFSETQ.

The V gene is TRBV11-2, the J gene TRBJ2-7; maybe TRBD1 (5 bases). This CDR3 has 15 residues. V lost 6 bases to trimming and J lost 0 bases, with 15 bases between them. Germline-derived CDR1 and CDR2 are SGHAT and FQNNGV. CDR3 nucleotides: TGTGCCAGCAGTCCACAGGTCGCCCTCTCCTACGAGCAGTACGTC. Its translation is CASSPQVALSYEQYV.

CDR3 protein: CASSLGRGRAGGEKETQYF. DNA for the CDR3: TGTGCCAGCAGCCTCGGCCGGGGGCGGGCCGGGGGGGAAAAAGAGACCCAGTACTTC. The rearrangement joins TRBV4-2 to TRBJ2-5; 8 nucleotides match TRBD2. This CDR3 region has 19 residues. V lost 4 bases and J lost 3; bases outside the gene matches: 19. Per germline, CDR1 LGHNA and CDR2 YNFKEQ.

The chain combines TRBV7-8 with TRBJ2-7, with D possibly being TRBD2 (5 bases). V was pared by 4 bases and J by 6 bases, with 28 bases between. The CDR3 spans 18 residues. In germline, CDR1 is SGHVS, CDR2 FQNEAQ. The CDR3 protein is CASSSGLKTDSIMGEQYF. In DNA, the CDR3 is TGTGCCAGCAGCTCAGGTCTGAAGACGGACTCAATTATGGGCGAGCAGTACTTC.

The chain combines TRBV7-9 with TRBJ2-7, with 12 bases matching TRBD1. Germline lookup yields CDR1 SEHNR and CDR2 FQNEAQ (reference sequence). The CDR3 has 16 residues. The V gene end was trimmed by 5 bases and the J gene end by 3 bases; junction bases not matched to a gene: 8. CDR3 loop: CASSPTGTGGFYEQYF. In nucleotides, the CDR3 is TGTGCCAGCAGCCCTACCGGGACAGGGGGCTTCTACGAGCAGTACTTC.

In its sample, this clonotype was seen a few times. The rearrangement uses TRBV5-1 and TRBJ2-3; 9 bases are shared with TRBD2. V lost 0 bases, J lost 1 base, and 3 bases stayed unmatched. The germline V gene has CDR1 SGHRS and CDR2 YFSETQ. This CDR3 has 16 amino acids. The CDR3 loop reads CASSLAASGGTDTQYF. CDR3 nucleotide sequence: TGCGCCAGCAGCTTGGCGGCTAGCGGGGGCACAGATACGCAGTATTTT.

This clonotype was seen at least ten times. The chain has TRBV29-1 and TRBJ1-1, with unresolved D. Trimming stripped 6 bases from V and 8 bases from J, with 10 bases between. Per germline, CDR1 SQVTM and CDR2 ANQGSEA. This CDR3 has 10 amino acids. The CDR3 DNA reads as TGCAGCGTCCCTGGCTACGAAGCTTTCTTT. Protein: CSVPGYEAFF. The whole variable domain, filled in from reference TRBV29-1 and TRBJ1-1, reads SAVISQKPSRDICQRGTSLTIQCQVDSQVTMMFWYRQQPGQSLTLIATANQGSEATYESGFVIDKFPISRPNLTFSTLTVSNMSPEDSSIYLCSVPGYEAFFGQGTRLTVV.

The V gene is TRBV5-5, the J gene TRBJ1-1; TRBD1 agrees at 9 bases. CDR1 SGHKS and CDR2 YYEKEE come from the germline V gene (reference sequence). V lost 6 bases, J lost 1 base, and 4 bases stayed unmatched. The CDR3 extends over 14 amino acids. CDR3 region: CASNSGQGNTEAFF. The CDR3 nucleotides read TGTGCCAGCAACTCGGGACAGGGGAACACTGAAGCTTTCTTT.

The chain links TRBV24-1 to TRBJ2-3; unclear D gene. The V and J ends lost 9 bases and 4 bases respectively, with 7 bases between them. This CDR3 is built from 11 residues. The germline gives CDR1 KGHDR, CDR2 SFDVKD. DNA of the CDR3: TGTGCCACCTCCCGGGCAGATACGCAGTATTTT. Amino acid sequence: CATSRADTQYF.

Many counts were recorded for this clonotype. This rearrangement joins TRBV24-1 to TRBJ2-3; perhaps TRBD1 as D (5 bases). CDR1 KGHDR and CDR2 SFDVKD come from the germline V gene. The CDR3 is 14 residues long. The V gene lost 5 bases and the J gene lost 0 bases, with 8 bases spanning the gap. DNA of the CDR3: TGTGCCACCAGTGCTTCAGGGAGCACAGATACGCAGTATTTT. Translating gives CATSASGSTDTQYF.

This clonotype was seen at least ten times. This chain joins TRBV29-1 and TRBJ1-1, with a tentative D call TRBD1 (5 bases). The CDR3 has 13 amino acids. Trimming removed 8 bases at V and 1 base at J, with 14 bases between. Germline V gene data show CDR1 as SQVTM and CDR2 as ANQGSEA. CDR3 DNA: TGCAGCTCATCGACAGCAAGGAACACTGAAGCTTTCTTT. It codes for CSSSTARNTEAFF.

The rearrangement uses TRBV27 and TRBJ2-1, with D perhaps TRBD1 (5 bases). V was cut by 8 bases and J by 0 bases, with 14 bases left in between. The CDR3 covers 15 residues. Germline loops: CDR1 MNHEY, CDR2 SMNVEV (reference sequence). The CDR3 DNA sequence: TGTGCCAGCCGTGAGACAGTGAGCTCCTACAATGAGCAGTTCTTC. Protein product: CASRETVSSYNEQFF.

This clonotype was recorded at least ten times. Written as DNA, the CDR3 is TGCAGCGTTGGAGAATCCTACGAGCAGTACTTC. Its translation is CSVGESYEQYF. This rearrangement joins TRBV29-1 to TRBJ2-7; D gene unclear. The CDR3 consists of 11 residues. Germline CDR1 reads SQVTM; CDR2 reads ANQGSEA. Trimming removed 4 bases at V and 1 base at J, with 5 bases between.

The rearrangement links TRBV9 to TRBJ2-2; no definite D call. The CDR3 has 14 amino acids. CDR1 and CDR2 (germline): SGDLS, YYNGEE. With 0 bases removed from V and 1 base from J, the gap between germline ends came to 4 bases. The CDR3 coding sequence is TGTGCCAGCAGCGTAGGCCAGAACACCGGGGAGCTGTTTTTT. It is translated as CASSVGQNTGELFF.

This clonotype was counted a few times. The rearrangement links TRBV20-1 to TRBJ1-1, with D possibly being TRBD1 (6 bases). Trimming stripped 3 bases from V and 0 bases from J, with 14 bases between. This CDR3 has 15 amino acids. Germline CDR1 is DFQATT and CDR2 is SNEGSKA (reference sequence). The CDR3 DNA follows: TGCAGTGCTAGCTCTGGACAGAGGATGAACACTGAAGCTTTCTTT. Residues: CSASSGQRMNTEAFF.